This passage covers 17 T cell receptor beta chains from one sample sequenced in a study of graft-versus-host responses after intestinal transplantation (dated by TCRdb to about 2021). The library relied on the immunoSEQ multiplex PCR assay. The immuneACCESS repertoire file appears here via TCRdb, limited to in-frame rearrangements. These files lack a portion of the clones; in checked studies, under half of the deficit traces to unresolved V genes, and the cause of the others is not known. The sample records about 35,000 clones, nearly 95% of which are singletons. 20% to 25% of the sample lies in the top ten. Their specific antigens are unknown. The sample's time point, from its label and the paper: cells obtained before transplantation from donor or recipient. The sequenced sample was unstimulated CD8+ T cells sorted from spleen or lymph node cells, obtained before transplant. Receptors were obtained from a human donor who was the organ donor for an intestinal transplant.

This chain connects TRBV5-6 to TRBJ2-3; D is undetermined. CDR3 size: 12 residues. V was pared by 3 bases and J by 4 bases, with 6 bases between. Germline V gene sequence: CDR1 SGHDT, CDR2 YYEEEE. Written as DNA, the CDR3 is TGTGCCAGCAGCTCGGGCGCAGATACGCAGTATTTT. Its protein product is CASSSGADTQYF.

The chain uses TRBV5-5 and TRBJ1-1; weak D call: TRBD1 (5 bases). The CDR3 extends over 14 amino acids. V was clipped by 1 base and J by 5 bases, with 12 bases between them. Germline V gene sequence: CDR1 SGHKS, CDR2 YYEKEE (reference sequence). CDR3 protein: CASSLLVGATEAFF. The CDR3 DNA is TGTGCCAGCAGCTTGTTGGTTGGGGCTACTGAAGCTTTCTTT.

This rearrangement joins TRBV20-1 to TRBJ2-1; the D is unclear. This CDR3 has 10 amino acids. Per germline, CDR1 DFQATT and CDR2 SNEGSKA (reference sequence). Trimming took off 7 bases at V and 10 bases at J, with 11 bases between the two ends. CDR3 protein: CSVGPAEQFF. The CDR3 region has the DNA TGCAGTGTAGGGCCGGCCGAGCAGTTCTTC.

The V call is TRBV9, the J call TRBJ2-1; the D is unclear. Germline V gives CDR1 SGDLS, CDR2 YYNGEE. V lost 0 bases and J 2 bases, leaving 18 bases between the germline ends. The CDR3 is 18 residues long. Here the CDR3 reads CASSVVPAGRNTYNEQFF. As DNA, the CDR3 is TGTGCCAGCAGCGTAGTCCCAGCCGGACGAAATACCTACAATGAGCAGTTCTTC.

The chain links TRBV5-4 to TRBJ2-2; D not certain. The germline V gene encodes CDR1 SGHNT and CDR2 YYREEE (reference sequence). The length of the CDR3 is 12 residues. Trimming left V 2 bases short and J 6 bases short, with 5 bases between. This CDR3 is CASSFGPGELFF. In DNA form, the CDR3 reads TGTGCCAGCAGCTTCGGGCCCGGGGAGCTGTTTTTT.

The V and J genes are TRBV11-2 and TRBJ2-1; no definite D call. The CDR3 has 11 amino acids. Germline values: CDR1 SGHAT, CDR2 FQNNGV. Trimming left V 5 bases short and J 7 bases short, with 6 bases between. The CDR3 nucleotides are TGTGCCAGCAGCCCCGGGAATGAGCAGTTCTTC. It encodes CASSPGNEQFF.

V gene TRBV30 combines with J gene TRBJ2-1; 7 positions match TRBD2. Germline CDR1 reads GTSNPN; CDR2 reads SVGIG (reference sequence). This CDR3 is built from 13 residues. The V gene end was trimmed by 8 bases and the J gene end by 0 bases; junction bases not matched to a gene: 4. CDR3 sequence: CAGLGLSYNEQFF. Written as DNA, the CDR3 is TGTGCCGGACTAGGGCTCTCCTACAATGAGCAGTTCTTC.

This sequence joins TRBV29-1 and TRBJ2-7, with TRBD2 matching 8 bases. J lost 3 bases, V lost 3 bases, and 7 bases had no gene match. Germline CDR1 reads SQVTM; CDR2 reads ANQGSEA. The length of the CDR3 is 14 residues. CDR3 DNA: TGCAGCGTTGACAGCGGGAGCCCCCTCTACGAGCAGTACTTC. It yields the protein CSVDSGSPLYEQYF.

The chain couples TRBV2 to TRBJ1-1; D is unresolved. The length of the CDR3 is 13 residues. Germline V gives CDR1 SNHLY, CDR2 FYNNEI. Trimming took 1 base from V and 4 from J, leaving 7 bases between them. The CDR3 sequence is CASSEGGFTEAFF. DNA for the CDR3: TGTGCCAGCAGTGAAGGGGGATTCACTGAAGCTTTCTTT. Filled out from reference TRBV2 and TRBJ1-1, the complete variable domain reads EPEVTQTPSHQVTQMGQEVILRCVPISNHLYFYWYRQILGQKVEFLVSFYNNEISEKSEIFDDQFSVERPDGSNFTLKIRSTKLEDSAMYFCASSEGGFTEAFFGQGTRLTVV.

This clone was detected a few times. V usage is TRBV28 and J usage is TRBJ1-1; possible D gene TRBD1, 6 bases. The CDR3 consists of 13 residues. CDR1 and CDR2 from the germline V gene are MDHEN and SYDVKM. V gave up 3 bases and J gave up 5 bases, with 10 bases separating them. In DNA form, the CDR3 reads TGTGCCAGCAGTTTGGGGGGGCGGACTGAAGCTTTCTTT. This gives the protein CASSLGGRTEAFF.

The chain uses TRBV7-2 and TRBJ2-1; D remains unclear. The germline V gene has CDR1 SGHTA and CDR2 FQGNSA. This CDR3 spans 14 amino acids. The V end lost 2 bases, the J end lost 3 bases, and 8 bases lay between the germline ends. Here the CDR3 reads CASSLSALYNEQFF. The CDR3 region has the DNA TGTGCCAGCAGCTTATCAGCACTCTACAATGAGCAGTTCTTC.

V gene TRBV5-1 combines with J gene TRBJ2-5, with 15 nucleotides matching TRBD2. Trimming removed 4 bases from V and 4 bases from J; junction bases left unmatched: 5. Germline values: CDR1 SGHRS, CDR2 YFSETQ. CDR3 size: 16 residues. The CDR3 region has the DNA TGCGCCAGCAGCGCGCCGGGACTAGCGGGAGGAGAGACCCAGTACTTC. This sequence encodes CASSAPGLAGGETQYF.

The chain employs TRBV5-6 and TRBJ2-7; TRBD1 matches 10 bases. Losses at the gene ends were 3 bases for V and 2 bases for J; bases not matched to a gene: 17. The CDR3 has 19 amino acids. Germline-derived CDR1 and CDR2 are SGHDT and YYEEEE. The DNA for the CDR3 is TGTGCCAGCAGCTCGCCGGGACAGGGGCTTAGCGGGTTTCCCTACGAGCAGTACTTC. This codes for CASSSPGQGLSGFPYEQYF.

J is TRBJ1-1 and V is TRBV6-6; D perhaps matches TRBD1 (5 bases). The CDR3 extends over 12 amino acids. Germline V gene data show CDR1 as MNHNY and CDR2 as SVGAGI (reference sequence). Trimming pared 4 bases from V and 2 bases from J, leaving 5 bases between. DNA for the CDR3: TGTGCCAGCAGTTGGGACAACACTGAAGCTTTCTTT. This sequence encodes CASSWDNTEAFF.

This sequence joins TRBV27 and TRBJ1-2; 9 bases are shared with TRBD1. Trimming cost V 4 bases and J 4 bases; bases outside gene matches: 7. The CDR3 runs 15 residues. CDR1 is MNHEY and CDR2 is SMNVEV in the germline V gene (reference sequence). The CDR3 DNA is TGTGCCAGCAGTTCCCCGGGACAGGGTTTCTATGGCTACACCTTC. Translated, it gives CASSSPGQGFYGYTF.

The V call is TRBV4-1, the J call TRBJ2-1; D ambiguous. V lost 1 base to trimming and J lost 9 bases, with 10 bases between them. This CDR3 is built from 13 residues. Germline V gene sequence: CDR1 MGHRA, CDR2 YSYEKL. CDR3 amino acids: CASSQVAWGEQFF. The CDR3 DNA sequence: TGCGCCAGCAGCCAAGTGGCCTGGGGTGAGCAGTTCTTC.

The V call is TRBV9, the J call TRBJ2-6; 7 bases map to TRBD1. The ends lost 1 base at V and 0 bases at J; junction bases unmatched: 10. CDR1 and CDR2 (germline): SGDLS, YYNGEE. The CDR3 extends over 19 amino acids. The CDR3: CASSVRRTGVGSGANVLTF. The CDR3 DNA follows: TGTGCCAGCAGCGTAAGGCGAACAGGGGTCGGCTCTGGGGCCAACGTCCTGACTTTC.